Below, 20 T cell receptor beta chains from the same sample are listed, as sequenced in a study of Graves' ophthalmopathy and Graves' hyperthyroidism. The authors amplified TCR beta CDR3 regions, and they did so from RNA transcripts for repertoire sequencing. RT-PCR with HTBI primers came first, then second-round multiplex PCR. TCRdb re-called the multiplex PCR reads with MiXCR, one entry per CDR3 protein. The sample gives under 250,000 distinct CDR3 sequences, under 30% of which show up once; 9.1% is in the top ten. Sequenced material: peripheral blood. The receptors stem from a man aged 45-60 years with Graves' ophthalmopathy.

The V gene is TRBV30, the J gene TRBJ1-1; D gene ambiguous. The CDR3 has 11 amino acids. The ends were cut back, 4 bases at V and 7 bases at J, with 10 bases in the middle. Germline-derived CDR1 and CDR2 are GTSNPN and SVGIG (reference sequence). The CDR3 bases are TGTGCCTGGAAAGGGCCGGTTGAAGCTTTCTTT. Its protein is CAWKGPVEAFF.

The chain uses TRBV6-1 and TRBJ2-7; tentative D call: TRBD1 (6 bases). Trimming took 7 bases from V and 3 from J, leaving 16 bases between them. This CDR3 contains 14 residues. Germline V gene sequence: CDR1 MNHNS, CDR2 SASEGT. The chain's CDR3 is CASNLAGEYYEQYF. CDR3 in DNA: TGTGCCAGCAACCTCGCAGGGGAATACTACGAGCAGTACTTC.

The chain combines TRBV30 with TRBJ1-2; the D is unclear. The germline CDR1 and CDR2 sequences are GTSNPN and SVGIG (reference sequence). This CDR3 is built from 10 residues. Trimming took off 7 bases at V and 2 bases at J, with 5 bases between the two ends. In DNA form, the CDR3 reads TGTGCCTCCCTCAACTATGGCTACACCTTC. Its protein product is CASLNYGYTF.

The table lists this clonotype with many counts. The rearrangement joins TRBV12-3 or TRBV12-4 to TRBJ2-2; D is unresolved. Trimming shortened V by 4 bases and J by 7 bases, and 7 bases separated the two germline ends. This CDR3 has 12 residues. The CDR3 spells CASSYADGELFF. Written as DNA, the CDR3 is TGTGCCAGCAGTTATGCTGACGGGGAGCTGTTTTTT.

In DNA form, the CDR3 reads TGTGCCAGCAGTTTATCTAGCGGGACCGAGCAGTACTTC. Amino acids: CASSLSSGTEQYF. The chain joins TRBV12-3 or TRBV12-4 to TRBJ2-7; 9 positions agree with TRBD2. CDR3 length: 13 amino acids. V shed 2 bases, J shed 6 bases, and the junction held 2 bases outside the gene matches.

This clonotype was seen just once. This chain connects TRBV11-2 to TRBJ2-5; TRBD1 is a possible D gene (5 bases). The CDR3 is made up of 15 amino acids. The V gene's germline CDR1 is SGHAT and CDR2 FQNNGV. Trimming left V 4 bases short and J 5 bases short, with 17 bases between. The CDR3 DNA reads TGTGCCAGCAGCTCCCCCCTGGCAGGGAAGGAGACCCAGTACTTC. Amino acid sequence: CASSSPLAGKETQYF. Using reference TRBV11-2 and TRBJ2-5 for the parts outside the CDR3, the full variable domain is EAGVAQSPRYKIIEKRQSVAFWCNPISGHATLYWYQQILGQGPKLLIQFQNNGVVDDSQLPKDRFSAERLKGVDSTLKIQPAKLEDSAVYLCASSSPLAGKETQYFGPGTRLLVL.

This clonotype was detected many times. V is TRBV28 and J is TRBJ1-5; D unresolved. From germline, CDR1 is MDHEN and CDR2 SYDVKM. CDR3 length equals 16 residues. V lost 2 bases and J 7 bases, leaving 18 bases between the germline ends. DNA of the CDR3: TGTGCCAGCAGTTTAAGATCCGGGGTAGTGCGACAGCCCCAGCATTTT. It is translated as CASSLRSGVVRQPQHF.

This clonotype has ten or more counts. V gene TRBV6-2 or TRBV6-3 combines with J gene TRBJ2-7; 9 bases are shared with TRBD2. Germline CDR1 MNHEY, CDR2 SVGEGT. The J segment lost 6 bases and the V segment lost 8 bases, leaving 14 bases of the junction unmatched. CDR3 length: 15 amino acids. CDR3 DNA sequence: TGTGCCAGCGCGGGGGTAGCGGGAGCCCCCTCCGAGCAGTACTTC. Translating it yields CASAGVAGAPSEQYF.

There are many counts of this clonotype. This sequence joins TRBV4-3 and TRBJ2-3, with no clear D. Germline CDR1 reads LGHNA; CDR2 reads YSLEER. The ends were cut back, 1 base at V and 4 bases at J, with 12 bases in the middle. The CDR3 has 15 amino acids. CDR3 in amino acids: CASSQGLVVADTQYF. CDR3 bases: TGCGCCAGCAGCCAAGGGTTGGTCGTAGCAGATACGCAGTATTTT.

The J gene is TRBJ1-2, the V gene TRBV20-1; no reliable D call. The germline V and J ends were trimmed by 3 bases and 7 bases, with 15 bases remaining between them. Germline V lookup: CDR1 DFQATT, CDR2 SNEGSKA (reference sequence). This CDR3 comprises 13 residues. For the CDR3, the DNA is TGCAGTGCTAGCGAGGCGCTGGGTGTTGGCTACACCTTC. Protein sequence: CSASEALGVGYTF.

V usage is TRBV20-1 and J usage is TRBJ1-1; no definite D call. The germline gives CDR1 DFQATT, CDR2 SNEGSKA (reference sequence). The V end was cut by 3 bases, the J end by 1 base, with 6 bases between. This CDR3 comprises 12 residues. The CDR3 sequence is CSASPANTEAFF. DNA of the CDR3: TGCAGTGCTAGTCCAGCGAACACTGAAGCTTTCTTT.

This clonotype occurred many times. The V and J genes are TRBV28 and TRBJ2-7, with 12 bases lining up with TRBD2. Germline CDR1 reads MDHEN; CDR2 reads SYDVKM. Unmatched junction bases numbered 8, after V lost 5 bases and J lost 6 bases. This CDR3 comprises 15 residues. In DNA form, the CDR3 reads TGTGCCAGCAGTGGGCTAGCGGGAGGGCCAGGCGAGCAGTACTTC. Translation gives CASSGLAGGPGEQYF.

The CDR3, as DNA: TGTGCCAGCAGCGCATATAAGGGAAACATTCAGTACTTC. It codes for CASSAYKGNIQYF. V and J are TRBV6-1 and TRBJ2-4; D gene unclear. Germline V lookup: CDR1 MNHNS, CDR2 SASEGT. V was cut by 6 bases and J by 6 bases, with 12 bases left in between. The CDR3 runs to 13 residues.

This clonotype has at least ten counts. The genes are TRBV3-1 and TRBJ1-1, with no clear D. V was shortened by 2 bases and J by 1 base, with 5 bases between the two germline ends. The CDR3 extends over 13 amino acids. The germline CDR1 and CDR2 sequences are LGHDT and YNNKEL (reference sequence). For the CDR3, the DNA is TGTGCCAGCAGCCAACTCGAGAACACTGAAGCTTTCTTT. It encodes CASSQLENTEAFF.

This clonotype showed up many times. This chain joins TRBV6-5 and TRBJ1-1; D gene uncertain. The germline V gene encodes CDR1 MNHEY and CDR2 SVGAGI. The CDR3 totals 13 residues. V was trimmed by 4 bases and J by 3 bases, leaving 9 bases between them. The CDR3 DNA reads as TGTGCCAGCAGTTCCGAACCAGACACTGAAGCTTTCTTT. Amino acids: CASSSEPDTEAFF.

This clonotype was recorded many times. The V call is TRBV9, the J call TRBJ1-1; D remains ambiguous. The ends were cut back, 0 bases at V and 3 bases at J, with 6 bases in the middle. Germline CDR1 and CDR2: SGDLS and YYNGEE. CDR3 size: 13 residues. The CDR3, as DNA: TGTGCCAGCAGCGTAGTGCCCTACACTGAAGCTTTCTTT. Residues: CASSVVPYTEAFF.

This clonotype occurred many times. V and J are TRBV12-3 or TRBV12-4 and TRBJ2-7, with unresolved D. V lost 6 bases and J lost 6, with 12 bases in between. This CDR3 spans 12 amino acids. DNA for the CDR3: TGTGCCAGCAGCAACTCCAGAGGCGAGCAGTACTTC. This codes for CASSNSRGEQYF.

This clonotype was detected ten times or more. The chain links TRBV6-2 or TRBV6-3 to TRBJ1-5, with D possibly matching TRBD1 (5 bases). This CDR3 is 14 amino acids long. The V gene's germline CDR1 is MNHEY and CDR2 SVGEGT. Between the trimmed V and J ends, which lost 5 bases and 1 base, there was a span of 9 bases. CDR3 sequence: CASSRGVSNQPQHF. CDR3 nucleotides: TGTGCCAGCAGTAGAGGGGTGAGCAATCAGCCCCAGCATTTT.

At least ten counts were recorded for this clonotype. The rearrangement links TRBV2 to TRBJ2-2; TRBD1 or TRBD2 may be the D gene (5 bases each). Trimming stripped 6 bases from V and 1 base from J, with 15 bases between. The germline V gene has CDR1 SNHLY and CDR2 FYNNEI. The CDR3 runs to 16 residues. The CDR3 coding sequence is TGTGCCAGCAGCGAAAGGGACGTTAGGAACACCGGGGAGCTGTTTTTT. Amino acids: CASSERDVRNTGELFF.

This clonotype was seen repeatedly, ten times or more. The chain uses TRBV6-1 and TRBJ1-5, with D maybe TRBD1 (5 bases). V lost 8 bases and J lost 2, with 10 bases in between. Germline CDR1 reads MNHNS; CDR2 reads SASEGT. The length of the CDR3 is 13 residues. CDR3 nucleotide sequence: TGTGCCAGCGCAGGGCACGGCAATCAGCCCCAGCATTTT. Its protein product is CASAGHGNQPQHF.